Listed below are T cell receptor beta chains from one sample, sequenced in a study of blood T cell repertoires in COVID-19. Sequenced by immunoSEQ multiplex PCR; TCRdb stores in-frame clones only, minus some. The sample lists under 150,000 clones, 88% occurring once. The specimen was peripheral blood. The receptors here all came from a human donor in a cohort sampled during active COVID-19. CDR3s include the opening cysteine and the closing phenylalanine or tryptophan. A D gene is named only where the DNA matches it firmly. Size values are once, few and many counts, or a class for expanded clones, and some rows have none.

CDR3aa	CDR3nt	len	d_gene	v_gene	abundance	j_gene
CASSLDRGGNSPLHF	TGTGCCAGCAGCTTAGACAGGGGTGGAAATTCACCCCTCCACTTT	15	TRBD1	TRBV7-3	NA	TRBJ1-6
CASSTGGNQPQHF	TGCGCCAGCAGTACAGGGGGAAATCAGCCCCAGCATTTT	13	TRBD1	TRBV4-3	NA	TRBJ1-5
CASSSQGTGANVLTF	TGCGCCAGCAGCTCCCAGGGGACTGGGGCCAACGTCCTGACTTTC	15	NA	TRBV5-1	NA	TRBJ2-6
CASSQVGQGSYGYTF	TGTGCCAGCAGCCAAGTGGGCCAGGGCTCCTATGGCTACACCTTC	15	NA	TRBV3-1/TRBV3-2	NA	TRBJ1-2
CASAALGGGTDTQYF	TGTGCCAGCGCAGCGCTGGGGGGGGGCACAGATACGCAGTATTTT	15	TRBD2	TRBV3-1/TRBV3-2	NA	TRBJ2-3
CASSLQGAAGNEQFF	TGTGCCAGCAGCTTACAGGGGGCCGCTGGGAATGAGCAGTTCTTC	15	TRBD1	TRBV7-3	NA	TRBJ2-1
CASSPGTSGATDTQYF	TGTGCCAGCAGTCCCGGAACTAGCGGGGCCACAGATACGCAGTATTTT	16	TRBD2	TRBV2	NA	TRBJ2-3
CASSLRDYPNQPQHF	TGTGCCAGCAGCTTGCGTGACTACCCGAATCAGCCCCAGCATTTT	15	NA	TRBV7-2	NA	TRBJ1-5
CASSRTPAGLYNEQFF	TGTGCCAGCAGTCGAACCCCAGCGGGGCTTTACAATGAGCAGTTCTTC	16	TRBD2	TRBV6-6	NA	TRBJ2-1
CASSSEGARDGYTF	TGCGCCAGCAGCTCAGAGGGCGCGAGGGATGGCTACACCTTC	14	NA	TRBV4-1	NA	TRBJ1-2
CASSPDGRGIYEQYF	TGTGCCAGCAGCCCCGACGGGCGAGGGATTTACGAGCAGTACTTC	15	NA	TRBV7-2	NA	TRBJ2-7
CASSSGTDNEKLFF	TGCGCCAGCAGCAGCGGGACGGATAATGAAAAACTGTTTTTT	14	NA	TRBV5-1	NA	TRBJ1-4
CASSPKQGRDEAFF	TGTGCCAGCAGCCCAAAACAGGGAAGGGATGAAGCTTTCTTT	14	NA	TRBV7-9	NA	TRBJ1-1
CSASNAGGPYEQYF	TGCAGTGCTAGTAATGCGGGGGGGCCTTACGAGCAGTACTTC	14	TRBD2	TRBV20-1	NA	TRBJ2-7
CASSRAGTTNSGNTIYF	TGTGCCAGCAGCAGAGCCGGGACAACGAACTCTGGAAACACCATATATTTT	17	NA	TRBV5-6	NA	TRBJ1-3
CASSQEQLRNQPQHF	TGTGCCAGCAGCCAAGAACAATTGCGCAATCAGCCCCAGCATTTT	15	NA	TRBV4-2	NA	TRBJ1-5
CASSLGQGYTGELFF	TGCGCCAGCAGCTTAGGACAGGGCTACACCGGGGAGCTGTTTTTT	15	TRBD1	TRBV5-1	once	TRBJ2-2
CAWSVVAGGGELFF	TGTGCCTGGAGTGTAGTGGCAGGGGGCGGGGAGCTGTTTTTT	14	TRBD1	TRBV30	once	TRBJ2-2
CASSLWGLQPQHF	TGTGCCAGCAGTTTATGGGGGCTGCAGCCCCAGCATTTT	13	NA	TRBV12-3/TRBV12-4	NA	TRBJ1-5
CASRAQGVGNQPQHF	TGTGCCAGCAGGGCGCAGGGTGTCGGCAATCAGCCCCAGCATTTT	15	NA	TRBV2	NA	TRBJ1-5
CASSQTFSGANVLTF	TGTGCCAGCAGCCAAACATTCTCTGGGGCCAACGTCCTGACTTTC	15	NA	TRBV7-9	few	TRBJ2-6
CASSGRTSFGTDTQYF	TGTGCCAGCAGCGGACGGACTAGTTTCGGCACAGATACGCAGTATTTT	16	TRBD2	TRBV7-3	NA	TRBJ2-3
CASSQDPSGRRNEQFF	TGCGCCAGCAGCCAAGATCCCAGCGGGAGAAGGAATGAGCAGTTCTTC	16	TRBD2	TRBV4-1	NA	TRBJ2-1
CASSQGNQPQHF	TGTGCCAGTTCCCAGGGCAATCAGCCCCAGCATTTT	12	NA	TRBV19	few	TRBJ1-5
CASSSHRAGNQPQHF	TGTGCCAGCAGTTCCCACAGGGCAGGCAATCAGCCCCAGCATTTT	15	NA	TRBV27	NA	TRBJ1-5
CASSHGGAIDTQYF	TGTGCCAGCAGCCACGGGGGGGCCATAGATACGCAGTATTTT	14	TRBD2	TRBV3-1/TRBV3-2	NA	TRBJ2-3
CATEAPGGETQYF	TGTGCCACCGAAGCCCCTGGGGGGGAGACCCAGTACTTC	13	NA	TRBV24-1	once	TRBJ2-5
CASSPTGLAGSYEQYF	TGTGCCAGCAGTCCTACCGGACTAGCGGGATCCTACGAGCAGTACTTC	16	TRBD2	TRBV4-2	NA	TRBJ2-7
CASLTTRVRYEQYF	TGTGCCAGCTTGACCACTAGGGTTAGGTACGAGCAGTACTTC	14	NA	TRBV28	once	TRBJ2-7
CASSTYSGTGSYEQYF	TGTGCCAGCAGCACTTACTCCGGGACAGGGAGTTACGAGCAGTACTTC	16	TRBD1	TRBV7-2	NA	TRBJ2-7
CASSQRQGNTEAFF	TGCGCCAGCAGCCAGAGACAGGGGAACACTGAAGCTTTCTTT	14	TRBD1	TRBV5-1	NA	TRBJ1-1
CASSQDLATGVLETQYF	TGTGCCAGCAGCCAAGATCTTGCGACAGGGGTTTTGGAGACCCAGTACTTC	17	TRBD1	TRBV3-1/TRBV3-2	NA	TRBJ2-5
CASSFSGRSDTQYF	TGTGCCAGCAGCTTCAGCGGGAGGAGTGATACGCAGTATTTT	14	TRBD2	TRBV9	once	TRBJ2-3
CASSIYRDTEAFF	TGTGCCAGTAGTATTTACAGAGACACTGAAGCTTTCTTT	13	NA	TRBV19	NA	TRBJ1-1
CASSVDLAGAYNEQFF	TGTGCCAGCAGCGTAGACCTAGCGGGAGCCTACAATGAGCAGTTCTTC	16	TRBD2	TRBV9	NA	TRBJ2-1
CASSGGQQQETQYF	TGCGCCAGCAGCGGGGGACAGCAGCAAGAGACCCAGTACTTC	14	TRBD1	TRBV5-1	NA	TRBJ2-5
CASSETSPGELFF	TGTGCCAGCAGTGAAACTAGTCCCGGGGAGCTGTTTTTT	13	NA	TRBV2	NA	TRBJ2-2
CASSYTRGSYEQYF	TGTGCCAGCAGTTACACGCGGGGCTCCTACGAGCAGTACTTC	14	NA	TRBV6-2/TRBV6-3	few	TRBJ2-7
CATRRGLSWTNEKLFF	TGTGCCACTAGAAGGGGATTGTCGTGGACTAATGAAAAACTGTTTTTT	16	NA	TRBV2	NA	TRBJ1-4
CASSQGQSQETQYF	TGCGCCAGCAGCCAAGGTCAGTCACAAGAGACCCAGTACTTC	14	NA	TRBV4-3	NA	TRBJ2-5
CASSVIQLEQFF	TGTGCCAGCAGCGTAATTCAGTTAGAGCAGTTCTTC	12	NA	TRBV7-6	once	TRBJ2-1
CASSQAGRETQYF	TGTGCCAGCAGCCAAGCAGGTCGGGAGACCCAGTACTTC	13	NA	TRBV2	NA	TRBJ2-5
CASSRNPYRVYEQYF	TGTGCCAGCAGCCGAAACCCTTACAGGGTGTACGAGCAGTACTTC	15	NA	TRBV9	NA	TRBJ2-7
CASSPGTSGQWEETQYF	TGTGCCAGCAGCCCTGGGACTAGCGGGCAATGGGAAGAGACCCAGTACTTC	17	TRBD2	TRBV7-2	NA	TRBJ2-5
CASSPTGEGYEQYF	TGTGCCAGCAGCCCGACAGGGGAAGGCTACGAGCAGTACTTC	14	TRBD1	TRBV9	NA	TRBJ2-7
CASSLPVGGALNTQYF	TGTGCCAGCAGTTTACCTGTCGGGGGGGCCCTGAATACGCAGTATTTT	16	TRBD2	TRBV28	NA	TRBJ2-3
CAITRTGESTDTQYF	TGTGCCATCACTCGAACGGGGGAGAGCACAGATACGCAGTATTTT	15	NA	TRBV10-3	NA	TRBJ2-3
CASSLGTNTEAFF	TGTGCCAGCAGTTTAGGCACGAACACTGAAGCTTTCTTT	13	NA	TRBV28	NA	TRBJ1-1
CASSRGVNSGNTIYF	TGTGCCAGCAGCCGGGGCGTCAACTCTGGAAACACCATATATTTT	15	NA	TRBV7-8	NA	TRBJ1-3
CASSLGVSGRSYEQYF	TGTGCCAGCAGCTTAGGGGTAAGCGGGAGGTCCTACGAGCAGTACTTC	16	TRBD2	TRBV7-6	NA	TRBJ2-7
CASSLGTGANYGYTF	TGCGCCAGCAGCTTGGGGACAGGGGCTAACTATGGCTACACCTTC	15	TRBD1	TRBV5-1	NA	TRBJ1-2